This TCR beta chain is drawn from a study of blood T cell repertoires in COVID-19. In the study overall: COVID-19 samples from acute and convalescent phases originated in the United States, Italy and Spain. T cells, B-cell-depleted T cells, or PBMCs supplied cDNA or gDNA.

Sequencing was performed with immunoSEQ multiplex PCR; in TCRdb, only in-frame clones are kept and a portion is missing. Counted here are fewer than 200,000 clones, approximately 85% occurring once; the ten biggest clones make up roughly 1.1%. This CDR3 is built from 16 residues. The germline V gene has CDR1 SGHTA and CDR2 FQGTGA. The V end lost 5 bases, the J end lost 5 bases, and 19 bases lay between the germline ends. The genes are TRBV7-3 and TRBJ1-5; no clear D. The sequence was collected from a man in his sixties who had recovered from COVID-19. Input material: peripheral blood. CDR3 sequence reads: CASSPTSPENDQPQHF. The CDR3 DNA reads TGTGCCAGCAGCCCCACAAGTCCAGAAAACGATCAGCCCCAGCATTTT.